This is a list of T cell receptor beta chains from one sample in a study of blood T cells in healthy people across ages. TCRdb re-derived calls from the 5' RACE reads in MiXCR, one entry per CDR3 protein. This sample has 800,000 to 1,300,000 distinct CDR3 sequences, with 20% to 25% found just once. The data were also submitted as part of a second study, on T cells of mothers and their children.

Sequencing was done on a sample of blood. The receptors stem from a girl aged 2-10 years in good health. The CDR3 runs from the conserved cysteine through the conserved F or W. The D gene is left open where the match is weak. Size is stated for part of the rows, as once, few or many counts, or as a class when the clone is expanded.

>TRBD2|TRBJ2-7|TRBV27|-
TGTGCCAGCAGTTTAGCCGGGACTAGCGGGGCCTACGAGCAGTACTTC
CASSLAGTSGAYEQYF
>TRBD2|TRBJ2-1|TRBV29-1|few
TGCAGCGGACTAGCGGGGCTTGACAATGAGCAGTTCTTC
CSGLAGLDNEQFF
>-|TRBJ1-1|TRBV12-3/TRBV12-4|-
TGTGCCAGCAGTATATTACCGGGAGTAGTGGCTGAAGTGGCTTTCTTT
CASSILPGVVAEVAFF
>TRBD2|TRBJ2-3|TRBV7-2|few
TGTGCCAGCAGCCTCAGAAGTTACCGACTAGCGGGAGGTACAGATACGCAGTATTTT
CASSLRSYRLAGGTDTQYF
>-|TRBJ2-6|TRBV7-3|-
TGTGCCAGCAGCTTAAAGGAAAATAGGTCCCCTGGGGCCAACGTCCTGACTTTC
CASSLKENRSPGANVLTF
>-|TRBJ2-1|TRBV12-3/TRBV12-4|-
TGTGCCAGCAGTTTACTATTGTTAGGGAACAATGAGCAGTTCTTC
CASSLLLLGNNEQFF
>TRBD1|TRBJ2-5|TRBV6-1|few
TGTGCCAGCAGTGACCCGACAGGGGGCCAAGAGACCCAGTACTTC
CASSDPTGGQETQYF
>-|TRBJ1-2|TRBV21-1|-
TGTGCCAGCACCCGGGGGAGAGGGACTGGCTACACCTTC
CASTRGRGTGYTF
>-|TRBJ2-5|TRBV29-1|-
TGCAGCGTTAAACAGCGAGAGACCCAGTACTTC
CSVKQRETQYF
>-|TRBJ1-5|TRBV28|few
TGTGCCGCAGGAGGGGTAAATCAGCCCCAGCATTTT
CAAGGVNQPQHF
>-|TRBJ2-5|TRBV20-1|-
TGCAGTGCTAGCACTATGAGGGAGGAGACCCAGTACTTC
CSASTMREETQYF
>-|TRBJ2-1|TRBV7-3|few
TGTGCCAGCAGCCCAAATCCCGGGGCCCCCCCTGGGTATGAGCAGTTCTTC
CASSPNPGAPPGYEQFF
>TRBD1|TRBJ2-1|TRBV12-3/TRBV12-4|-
TGTGCCAGCAGCCCCCTACAGGGGTACAATGAGCAGTTCTTC
CASSPLQGYNEQFF
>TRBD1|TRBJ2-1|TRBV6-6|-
TGTGCCAGCAGTTACCGGGACAGGGGCAATGAGCAGTTCTTC
CASSYRDRGNEQFF
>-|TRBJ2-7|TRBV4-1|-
TGCGCCAGCAGCCAAGATAAGACTGAGACCGAGCAGTACTTC
CASSQDKTETEQYF
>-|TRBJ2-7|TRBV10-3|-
TGTGCCATCAGTAGGGGAAGCGAGCAGTACTTC
CAISRGSEQYF
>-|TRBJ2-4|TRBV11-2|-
TGTGCCAGCACCATTAACTGGGAGGCAGGGGAATCCAAAAACATTCAGTACTTC
CASTINWEAGESKNIQYF
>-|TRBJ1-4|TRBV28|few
TGTGCCAGCAGTTTCGGACTCGGGGGTGAAAAACTGTTTTTT
CASSFGLGGEKLFF
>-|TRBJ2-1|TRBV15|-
TGTGCCACCAGCAGAGATCACCCTGGCATCCCCTACAATGAGCAGTTCTTC
CATSRDHPGIPYNEQFF
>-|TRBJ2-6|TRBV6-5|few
TGTGCCATTCGGTCCGAGGGTACCAACGTCCTGACTTTC
CAIRSEGTNVLTF
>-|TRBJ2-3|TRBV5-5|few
TGTGCCAGCACTCGACAGCCTTCCACAGATACGCAGTATTTT
CASTRQPSTDTQYF
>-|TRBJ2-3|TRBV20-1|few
TGCAGTGCTCGCGTAATAACTAGTACAGATACGCAGTATTTT
CSARVITSTDTQYF
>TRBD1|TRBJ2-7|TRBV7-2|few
TGTGCCAGCAGCCACGGGACAGGGGTGTACGAGCAGTACTTC
CASSHGTGVYEQYF
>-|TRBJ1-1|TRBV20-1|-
TGCAGTGCTAGTCTTGGTGTGTTGAACACTGAAGCTTTCTTT
CSASLGVLNTEAFF
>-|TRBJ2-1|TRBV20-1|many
TGCAGTGCTAGAGAGGGGCTAGGATCGGTTGAGCAGTTCTTC
CSAREGLGSVEQFF
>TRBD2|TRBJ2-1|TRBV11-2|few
TGTGCCAGCAGCTTACGCAGGAAGACTAGCGGGGGCCCCAATGAGCAGTTCTTC
CASSLRRKTSGGPNEQFF
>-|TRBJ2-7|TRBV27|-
TGTGCCAGCAGTTTAAGGGCAGGGGCTATCTACGAGCAGTACTTC
CASSLRAGAIYEQYF
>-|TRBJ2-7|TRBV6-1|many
TGTGCCAGCAGTGCGGGACCAACCTACGAGCAGTACTTC
CASSAGPTYEQYF
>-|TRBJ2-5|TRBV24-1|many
TGTGCCACCAGTGATTTACAAGGGACCCAGTACTTC
CATSDLQGTQYF
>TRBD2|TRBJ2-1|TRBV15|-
TGTGCCACCAGCAGAGGGGTTAGTCCCAGCGGGAGTAATGAGCAGTTCTTC
CATSRGVSPSGSNEQFF
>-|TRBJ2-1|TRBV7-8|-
TGTGCCAGCAGCGAAGTCTTCGGGACCTCTACTCGCGAGCAGTTCTTC
CASSEVFGTSTREQFF
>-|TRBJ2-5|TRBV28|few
TGTGCCAGCAGTACAACCGCGGGCAAGAAAGAGACCCAGTACTTC
CASSTTAGKKETQYF
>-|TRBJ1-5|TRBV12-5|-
TGTGCTAGTGGTTTGGGGCAGCTCAATCAGCCCCAGCATTTT
CASGLGQLNQPQHF
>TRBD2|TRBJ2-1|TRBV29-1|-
TGCAGCGTTGAAGGACTAGCGGGGAGCTCCTACAATGAGCAGTTCTTC
CSVEGLAGSSYNEQFF
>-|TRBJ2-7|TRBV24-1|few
TGTGCCACCAGTGACCACTTATCCTACGAGCAGTACTTC
CATSDHLSYEQYF
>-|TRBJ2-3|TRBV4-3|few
TGCGCCAGCAGCCAAGATCGATCCCTATTGACTAATACAGATACGCAATATTTT
CASSQDRSLLTNTDTQYF
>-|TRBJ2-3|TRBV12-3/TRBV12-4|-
TGTGCCACCACGACAGGAGGCACAGATACGCAGTATTTT
CATTTGGTDTQYF